A single sample gave rise to the 29 T cell receptor beta chains below, sequenced in a study of T cells in Graves' hyperthyroidism and ophthalmopathy. RNA transcripts gave rise to amplified TCR beta CDR3 regions. HTBI primers were used for first-round RT-PCR of the TCR CDR3. TCRdb ran MiXCR on the multiplex PCR reads and lists one entry per CDR3 protein. The repertoire has about 570,000 distinct CDR3 sequences, about 45% of them found once; the top ten carry roughly 19%. Sequencing was carried out using peripheral blood or thyroid tissue (not recorded which). The source of these receptors is an adult woman with Graves' disease, either hyperthyroidism or ophthalmopathy (not recorded which).

This clonotype turned up a few times. This chain links TRBV19 with TRBJ1-1; no firm D call. CDR3 length equals 12 residues. Germline V gene sequence: CDR1 LNHDA, CDR2 SQIVND (reference sequence). V was cut by 4 bases and J by 3 bases, with 6 bases left in between. The CDR3: CASSKAHTEAFF. The CDR3 nucleotides are TGTGCCAGTAGTAAGGCCCACACTGAAGCTTTCTTT.

This clonotype was counted a single time. The genes are TRBV15 and TRBJ1-5, with D perhaps matching TRBD1 (5 bases). Germline V gene lookup returns CDR1 LNHNV and CDR2 YYDKDF (reference sequence). Trimming pared 0 bases from V and 5 bases from J, leaving 17 bases between. The CDR3 totals 17 residues. In DNA, the CDR3 is TGTGCCACCAGCAGAGAGCCCCCCAGGGTTGTCGATCAGCCCCAGCATTTT. It yields the protein CATSREPPRVVDQPQHF.

Of note for this clonotype: An end of the junction does not agree with germline; a read error may underlie this. The CDR3 loop is CASKGGTSGAPTLQETQYF. For the CDR3, the DNA is TGCGCCAGCAAAGGGGGGACTAGCGGGGCCCCGACACTTCAAGAGACCCAGTACTTC. The chain uses TRBV7-4 and TRBJ2-5, with TRBD2 identical over 13 bases. The CDR3 contains 19 residues. Germline assignment: CDR1 SGHVT and CDR2 SQSDAQ.

Only one count was recorded for this clonotype. The chain joins TRBV4-1 to TRBJ2-7; 7 bases align to TRBD1. Germline V gene data show CDR1 as MGHRA and CDR2 as YSYEKL. V dropped 3 bases and J dropped 2; count of bases not matched to a gene: 7. The CDR3 runs 15 residues. CDR3: CASSHSQGQTYEQYF. The DNA of the CDR3 is TGCGCCAGCAGCCATTCCCAGGGACAGACCTACGAGCAGTACTTC.

On this clonotype: A clone one base away is much larger, so this may be a read error. The rearrangement joins TRBV14 to TRBJ2-7, with D possibly TRBD1 on 6 matching bases. Germline lookup yields CDR1 SGHDN and CDR2 FVKESK. The V gene lost 3 bases and the J gene lost 2 bases, with 14 bases spanning the gap. The CDR3 has 15 amino acids. CDR3 nucleotide sequence: TGTGCCAGCAGCCACCAACAGGGCCCTACCTACGAGCAGTACTTC. This translates into CASSHQQGPTYEQYF. Complete variable domain (other parts from reference TRBV14 and TRBJ2-7): EAGVTQFPSHSVIEKGQTVTLRCDPISGHDNLYWYRRVMGKEIKFLLHFVKESKQDESGMPNNRFLAERTGGTYSTLKVQPAELEDSGVYFCASSHQQGPTYEQYFGPGTRLTVT.

Notes on this clonotype: At one boundary the junction diverges from the germline segment, which might be a read error. This chain links TRBV15 with TRBJ1-2; 10 bases align to TRBD1. CDR1 is LNHNV, CDR2 YYDKDF, per germline (reference sequence). This CDR3 comprises 14 residues. The CDR3 DNA follows: TGTGCCGCCAGCAGTTTAGGGACAGGGGCCGGCTACACCTTC. Protein: CAASSLGTGAGYTF. Based on the CDR3 plus reference TRBV15 and TRBJ1-2, the full variable domain is DAMVIQNPRYQVTQFGKPVTLSCSQTLNHNVMYWYQQKSSQAPKLLFHYYDKDFNNEADTPDNFQSRRPNTSFCFLDIRSPGLGDTAMYLCAASSLGTGAGYTFGSGTRLTVV.

This chain joins TRBV11-2 and TRBJ2-5; 7 bases are shared with TRBD2. The CDR3 extends over 13 amino acids. The J segment lost 4 bases and the V segment lost 3 bases, leaving 2 bases of the junction unmatched. Germline CDR1 reads SGHAT; CDR2 reads FQNNGV. The CDR3 region is CASSLTSPETQYF. CDR3 in DNA: TGTGCCAGCAGCTTGACTAGCCCAGAGACCCAGTACTTC.

Ten or more counts support this clonotype. This rearrangement joins TRBV4-1 to TRBJ2-7, with D possibly TRBD1 on 5 matching bases. The V end lost 1 base, the J end lost 0 bases, and 7 bases lay between the germline ends. The CDR3 runs 14 residues. Per the germline V gene, CDR1 is MGHRA and CDR2 is YSYEKL. The CDR3 loop is CASSQVDSSYEQYF. CDR3 sequence (DNA): TGCGCCAGCAGCCAAGTTGACAGCTCCTACGAGCAGTACTTC.

This chain uses TRBV2 with TRBJ1-5; D uncertain. Germline CDR1 reads SNHLY; CDR2 reads FYNNEI. The CDR3 runs to 17 residues. Trimming removed 5 bases at V and 6 bases at J, with 23 bases between. In nucleotides, the CDR3 is TGTGCCAGCAGTTTATGGTCGGCCCGAAAGATCGGTCAGCCCCAGCATTTT. It translates to CASSLWSARKIGQPQHF.

This clonotype was counted many times. This chain links TRBV11-2 with TRBJ1-1; a possible D gene is TRBD1 (5 bases). The CDR3 is 15 residues long. The ends were cut back, 4 bases at V and 2 bases at J, with 14 bases in the middle. CDR1 and CDR2 from the germline V gene are SGHAT and FQNNGV. The CDR3 loop reads CASSYDLGRNTEAFF. DNA for the CDR3: TGTGCCAGCAGCTACGACTTGGGGCGAAACACTGAAGCTTTCTTT.

This clonotype was detected many times. J is TRBJ2-7 and V is TRBV19; D is perhaps TRBD2 (5 bases). The V end lost 9 bases, the J end lost 2 bases, and 5 bases lay between the germline ends. Germline assignment: CDR1 LNHDA and CDR2 SQIVND (reference sequence). This CDR3 region has 10 residues. CDR3 sequence: CASGTYEQYF. The CDR3 DNA reads as TGTGCCAGCGGGACCTACGAGCAGTACTTC.

This chain links TRBV7-8 with TRBJ1-4, with D maybe TRBD1 (5 bases). The CDR3 extends over 13 amino acids. The germline V gene encodes CDR1 SGHVS and CDR2 FQNEAQ. V shed 3 bases and J shed 8 bases, with 10 bases lying between them. The CDR3 protein is CASSFGDREKLFF. DNA for the CDR3: TGTGCCAGCAGCTTCGGTGACAGAGAAAAACTGTTTTTT.

V usage is TRBV7-6 and J usage is TRBJ2-2; 12 nucleotides align to TRBD1. The V segment lost 6 bases and the J segment 6 bases; nucleotides outside the gene matches: 8. CDR1 and CDR2 from the germline V gene are SGHVS and FNYEAQ. The CDR3 spans 16 residues. The CDR3 DNA reads as TGTGCCAGCAGAGCACCGGGACAGGGGGCATCCGGGGAGCTGTTTTTT. This codes for CASRAPGQGASGELFF.

This rearrangement joins TRBV12-3 or TRBV12-4 to TRBJ1-1, with TRBD1 as a possible D gene (5 bases). The CDR3 is 15 amino acids. V dropped 6 bases and J dropped 3 bases, with 17 bases sitting between them. Written as DNA, the CDR3 is TGTGCCAGCAGCCGGGGGGGTTCGGTTCACACTGAAGCTTTCTTT. Protein: CASSRGGSVHTEAFF.

Worth noting for this clonotype: A much larger clone differs from this one at a single base, so this may be a read error. The rearrangement joins TRBV6-6 to TRBJ2-7; no clear D gene. Germline CDR1 MNHNY, CDR2 SVGAGI (reference sequence). V lost 2 bases and J lost 3, with 8 bases in between. This CDR3 comprises 13 residues. In DNA form, the CDR3 reads TGTGCCAGCAGTTACCCCGGCTACTACGAGCAGTACTTC. Its protein is CASSYPGYYEQYF.

V gene TRBV7-9 combines with J gene TRBJ2-2; D might be TRBD1 or TRBD2, each matching 5 bases. V was cut by 4 bases and J by 16 bases, with 10 bases left in between. The CDR3 contains 10 residues. The germline CDR1 and CDR2 sequences are SEHNR and FQNEAQ (reference sequence). The CDR3 loop reads CASSSSGQFF. CDR3 sequence (DNA): TGTGCCAGCAGCTCAAGCGGACAGTTTTTT.

This clonotype was counted at least ten times. V is TRBV7-9 and J is TRBJ2-6; TRBD2 is a possible D gene (6 bases). Germline CDR1 reads SEHNR; CDR2 reads FQNEAQ (reference sequence). This CDR3 has 18 residues. Between the trimmed V and J ends, which lost 6 bases and 0 bases, there was a span of 18 bases. The CDR3 DNA is TGTGCCAGCAGTTTGACCCGGGACTTTTACTCTGGGGCCAACGTCCTGACTTTC. It codes for CASSLTRDFYSGANVLTF.

This clonotype has only a few counts. Relative to the germline gene, one junction end is altered; a read error may explain this. The V gene is TRBV9, the J gene TRBJ1-1; no reliable D call. Per germline, CDR1 SGDLS and CDR2 YYNGEE. CDR3 length equals 8 residues. CDR3 region: CASSVAAF. The CDR3 nucleotides read TGTGCCAGCAGCGTAGCTGCCTTT.

The sample holds a few counts of this clonotype. CDR3 sequence: CASTPVGRYSGNTIYF. In DNA, the CDR3 is TGTGCCAGCACCCCAGTGGGCCGATACTCTGGAAACACCATATATTTT. This chain connects TRBV12-3 or TRBV12-4 to TRBJ1-3; no reliable D call. V lost 7 bases, J lost 0 bases, and 16 bases lay in between. The CDR3 length is 16 residues.

The chain uses TRBV5-4 and TRBJ2-7; D perhaps matches TRBD2 (6 bases). Between the trimmed V and J ends, which lost 0 bases and 1 base, there was a span of 11 bases. CDR1 SGHNT and CDR2 YYREEE come from the germline V gene (reference sequence). The CDR3 contains 15 residues. Written as DNA, the CDR3 is TGTGCCAGCAGCTTGGGTAGCGGATTATCCTACGAGCAGTACTTC. Its protein product is CASSLGSGLSYEQYF.

This clonotype occurred a few times. The chain carries TRBV12-3 or TRBV12-4 and TRBJ2-5; maybe TRBD1 (5 bases). CDR3 length equals 11 residues. Trimming took 3 bases from V and 9 from J, leaving 8 bases between them. The CDR3 spells CASSLGRAQYF. In DNA form, the CDR3 reads TGTGCCAGCAGTTTGGGCAGGGCCCAGTACTTC.

This clonotype was picked up many times. V gene TRBV4-1 combines with J gene TRBJ2-7; the match to TRBD1 covers 9 bases. CDR1 MGHRA and CDR2 YSYEKL come from the germline V gene. This CDR3 spans 15 amino acids. The junction had 7 bases not matched to a gene; V was cut back by 2 bases and J by 5 bases. The CDR3 nucleotides are TGCGCCAGCAGCCAACCACGGGACAGGGTACACGAGCAGTACTTC. This codes for CASSQPRDRVHEQYF.

The CDR3, as DNA: TGTGCGACCGCGGAGACAGGGGTGGAACATTCACCCCTCCACTTT. Protein product: CATAETGVEHSPLHF. The chain is built from TRBV7-9 and TRBJ1-6, with 8 bases identical to TRBD1. The CDR3 consists of 15 residues. Looked up from germline, CDR1 is SEHNR and CDR2 is FQNEAQ (reference sequence).

This chain connects TRBV10-3 to TRBJ2-5; D call uncertain. The V gene's germline CDR1 is ENHRY and CDR2 SYGVKD. Trimming left V 4 bases short and J 1 base short, with 7 bases between. The CDR3 sequence is 13 residues long. The CDR3: CAISGEIQETQYF. The CDR3 DNA reads TGTGCCATCAGTGGCGAGATCCAAGAGACCCAGTACTTC.

This clonotype was recorded at least ten times. The V gene is TRBV20-1, the J gene TRBJ1-6; D is possibly TRBD1 (6 bases). The CDR3 has 17 residues. Germline values: CDR1 DFQATT, CDR2 SNEGSKA (reference sequence). The V and J ends lost 6 bases and 6 bases respectively, with 24 bases between them. The CDR3, as DNA: TGCAGTGCGACTACCGCAGGGGCCGCATGGGGTAATTCACCCCTCCACTTT. This codes for CSATTAGAAWGNSPLHF.

This chain uses TRBV7-2 with TRBJ2-5, with 9 bases matching TRBD2. V was pared by 5 bases and J by 5 bases, with 12 bases of the junction left unmatched. From germline, CDR1 is SGHTA and CDR2 FQGNSA. This CDR3 comprises 16 residues. The CDR3 loop is CASSHRAGGIGETQYF. The CDR3 DNA reads TGTGCCAGCAGCCACAGAGCGGGGGGAATTGGGGAGACCCAGTACTTC.

Many counts were recorded for this clonotype. The rearrangement links TRBV27 to TRBJ2-7; no definite D call. V lost 2 bases to trimming and J lost 2 bases, with 7 bases between them. CDR1 is MNHEY and CDR2 is SMNVEV in the germline V gene (reference sequence). The length of the CDR3 is 13 residues. Here the CDR3 DNA reads TGTGCCAGCAGTTTAGGTCCGCCCTACGAGCAGTACTTC. This encodes CASSLGPPYEQYF.

There are many counts of this clonotype. V usage is TRBV10-3 and J usage is TRBJ2-5, with 8 bases that match TRBD2. Looked up from germline, CDR1 is ENHRY and CDR2 is SYGVKD. This CDR3 contains 14 residues. V shed 7 bases and J 5 bases; nucleotides not matched to a gene: 9. CDR3 sequence (DNA): TGTGCCATCACTGATGGGACTAGTTCGGAGACCCAGTACTTC. This sequence encodes CAITDGTSSETQYF.

The gene calls are TRBV20-1 and TRBJ2-7; a weak D match, TRBD2 (5 bases). Germline values: CDR1 DFQATT, CDR2 SNEGSKA (reference sequence). The CDR3 has 15 amino acids. Between the trimmed V and J ends, which lost 6 bases and 5 bases, there was a span of 23 bases. DNA of the CDR3: TGCAGTGCCAGCGGCTCCCCCCGGATGGGTGACGAGCAGTACTTC. Its translation: CSASGSPRMGDEQYF.